This TCR beta chain was retrieved from a study of blood T cell repertoires in COVID-19. Overall study context: Sites in the United States, Italy and Spain provided acute and convalescent COVID-19 samples.

Source study methods: How many nucleated cells were present was estimated from reference gene primer amplification. The method was immunoSEQ multiplex PCR; TCRdb's version includes in-frame clones alone and lacks a portion of them. V and J calls and clone size are copied from that table; D and trimming were computed from the DNA. The sample yields about 410,000 clones, about nine tenths seen once. The CDR3 spans 13 residues. V trimming: 8 bases; J trimming: 5 bases; junction bases outside the gene matches: 5. Germline V gives CDR1 SNHLY, CDR2 FYNNEI. The sample was peripheral blood. The chain combines TRBV2 with TRBJ1-1, with TRBD1 matching over 10 bases. The receptor's source is a woman in her twenties or thirties with active or convalescent COVID-19. CDR3 amino acids: CASWTGGDTEAFF. For the CDR3, the DNA is TGTGCCAGCTGGACAGGGGGGGATACTGAAGCTTTCTTT.